This TCR beta chain appears in the sequencing data of a study of T cells in Graves' hyperthyroidism and ophthalmopathy. Amplification yielded TCR beta CDR3 regions, with RNA transcripts as the source. When the TCR CDR3 underwent first-round RT-PCR, the HTBI primer set was used. TCRdb independently ran MiXCR on the multiplex PCR reads; one entry per CDR3 protein. Of roughly 600,000 distinct CDR3 sequences in the sample, approximately 14% were seen once. This CDR3 has 16 residues. CDR1 and CDR2 from the germline V gene are SGDLS and YYNGEE. Trimming cost V 0 bases and J 6 bases; bases outside gene matches: 10. This clonotype appeared many times.

The receptor comes from a woman aged 50 to 60 with Graves' ophthalmopathy. Sequenced sample: blood. V is TRBV9 and J is TRBJ2-3, with 7 bases fitting TRBD2. CDR3 region: CASSVGGGSQTDTQYF. The CDR3 region has the DNA TGTGCCAGCAGCGTAGGGGGGGGATCCCAGACGGATACGCAGTATTTT.